Presented here are 6 T cell receptor beta chains from one specimen sequenced in a study of identical twins. TCRdb reprocessed the 5' RACE reads with MiXCR, giving one entry per CDR3 protein. The profile shows some 500,000 distinct CDR3 sequences, nearly 10% of them singletons. This same sample was also taken into another study, of yellow fever vaccine responses in identical twins.

Sequenced input: PBMCs. All receptors come from a young woman in good health.

This clonotype came up a few times. J is TRBJ2-5 and V is TRBV29-1; D may correspond to TRBD1 or TRBD2 (6 bases each). Germline V CDR1 and CDR2: SQVTM, ANQGSEA. The CDR3 contains 14 residues. V lost 3 bases and J 9 bases, leaving 20 bases between the germline ends. For the CDR3, the DNA is TGCAGCGTTGAGGGGGTGGAGAACAGGGAGGCCCAGTACTTC. Amino acids: CSVEGVENREAQYF.

This clonotype appeared many times. The chain couples TRBV7-9 to TRBJ2-1; the match to TRBD2 covers 13 bases. Germline loops: CDR1 SEHNR, CDR2 FQNEAQ (reference sequence). The CDR3 contains 15 residues. V was clipped by 7 bases and J by 8 bases; unmatched bases: 8. CDR3: CASKQLAGGLDEQFF. CDR3 nucleotide sequence: TGTGCCAGCAAACAACTAGCGGGGGGGCTGGATGAGCAGTTCTTC.

This clonotype showed up many times. CDR3 protein: CSAADRGPGNTIYF. DNA for the CDR3: TGCAGCGCCGCGGACAGGGGGCCCGGAAACACCATATATTTT. The chain employs TRBV29-1 and TRBJ1-3; 11 nucleotides align to TRBD1. Germline CDR1 SQVTM, CDR2 ANQGSEA. The CDR3 runs to 14 residues. V gave up 7 bases and J gave up 4 bases; unmatched junction bases: 6.

The CDR3 coding sequence is TGCGCCAGCAGCTTGAATATCGCAGATACGCAGTATTTT. It codes for CASSLNIADTQYF. V and J are TRBV5-1 and TRBJ2-3; D not certain. Germline CDR1 reads SGHRS; CDR2 reads YFSETQ. This CDR3 contains 13 residues. V dropped 1 base and J dropped 4 bases, with 7 bases sitting between them. Combining the CDR3 with reference TRBV5-1 and TRBJ2-3 gives the whole variable domain KAGVTQTPRYLIKTRGQQVTLSCSPISGHRSVSWYQQTPGQGLQFLFEYFSETQRNKGNFPGRFSGRQFSNSRSEMNVSTLELGDSALYLCASSLNIADTQYFGPGTRLTVL.

The table lists this clonotype with many counts. This chain connects TRBV12-3 or TRBV12-4 to TRBJ2-7; 7 bases align to TRBD1. The CDR3 covers 14 residues. V gave up 2 bases and J gave up 5 bases; unmatched junction bases: 6. CDR3: CASSLLGQADEQYF. CDR3 DNA: TGTGCCAGCAGTTTACTCGGACAGGCCGACGAGCAGTACTTC.

This clonotype was seen only a few times. The rearrangement joins TRBV3-1 to TRBJ2-7, with 12 bases aligning to TRBD1. V dropped 4 bases and J dropped 10; count of bases not matched to a gene: 8. This CDR3 contains 14 residues. The germline CDR1 and CDR2 sequences are LGHDT and YNNKEL (reference sequence). The CDR3 sequence: CASSPTGQGANQYF. The CDR3 nucleotides are TGTGCCAGCAGCCCCACGGGACAGGGGGCGAACCAGTACTTC.